The source of this T cell receptor beta chain is a study of shared T cell receptors in the human thymus. Assay: immunoSEQ multiplex PCR; the TCRdb copy retains only in-frame clones and omits some. The sample includes about 500,000 clones, around three quarters of them seen just once. Germline assignment: CDR1 KGHSH and CDR2 LQKENI. V gave up 2 bases and J gave up 3 bases, with 13 bases separating them. The CDR3 is 16 amino acids. These data were also reused for a study on human thymus T cells. That work states: The donors were infants in Finland with congenital heart defects, otherwise immunologically healthy. The source of the thymus tissue was resections taken during corrective heart surgery. Apparent skewing of V and J gene usage characterized both thymic and blood repertoires.

This receptor was obtained from a boy under two years old with a congenital heart defect. This sequence joins TRBV18 and TRBJ2-2, with unresolved D. The sample consisted of thymocytes. CDR3 region: CASSPSTERYTGELFF. The CDR3 DNA is TGTGCCAGCTCACCATCTACAGAAAGATACACCGGGGAGCTGTTTTTT.